The rows below give T cell receptor beta chains drawn from one sample of a study of glioma-infiltrating T cells after dendritic cell vaccination. Measured with immunoSEQ multiplex PCR; TCRdb has only the in-frame clones, and not every one. Of about 94,000 clones listed, over 80% were seen once; the top ten hold about 5.7%. Sequenced material: blood, taken after dendritic cell vaccination. The receptors were gathered from a human donor with glioblastoma. The CDR3 runs from the conserved cysteine through the conserved F or W. The D gene is left open where the match is weak. The listing skips clone size in some rows; elsewhere it reads once, few, many or a size class.

V gene,D gene,clone size,J gene,CDR3 protein,CDR3 DNA
TRBV7-9,.,.,TRBJ2-7,CASSLALGDEQYF,TGTGCCAGCAGCTTAGCGCTTGGAGACGAGCAGTACTTC
TRBV27,.,once,TRBJ2-6,CASSPSDSGANVLTF,TGTGCCAGCAGTCCATCGGACTCGGGGGCCAACGTCCTGACTTTC
TRBV2,TRBD1,.,TRBJ2-3,CASSGGTGRSGVTQYF,TGTGCCAGCAGTGGCGGGACAGGGAGATCCGGTGTTACGCAGTATTTT
TRBV6-6,TRBD1,.,TRBJ2-1,CASSLGTGRGDEQFF,TGTGCCAGCAGTCTCGGGACAGGGAGGGGGGATGAGCAGTTCTTC
TRBV6-6,TRBD1,few,TRBJ1-5,CASRPTGADGKFF,TGTGCCAGCAGACCCACAGGGGCCGATGGCAAATTTTTT
TRBV25-1,TRBD2,few,TRBJ2-1,CASRGSGRAWGNEQFF,TGTGCCAGCCGGGGTAGCGGGAGGGCGTGGGGCAATGAGCAGTTCTTC
TRBV7-2,.,.,TRBJ2-7,CASSSETGFSYEQYF,TGTGCCAGCAGCTCCGAAACAGGATTCTCCTACGAGCAGTACTTC
TRBV19,.,.,TRBJ2-7,CASRVSEVGTEQYF,TGTGCCAGTAGGGTTTCCGAAGTCGGTACGGAGCAGTACTTC
TRBV6-1,.,.,TRBJ2-1,CASSEGLRSYNEQFF,TGTGCCAGCAGTGAAGGGTTGCGCTCCTACAATGAGCAGTTCTTC
TRBV9,TRBD1,few,TRBJ1-6,CASSWDRANSPLHF,TGTGCCAGCAGCTGGGACAGGGCAAATTCACCCCTCCACTTT
TRBV30,.,.,TRBJ2-1,CAWTRTNEQFF,TGTGCCTGGACCAGGACTAATGAGCAGTTCTTC
TRBV18,.,.,TRBJ1-1,CASSEQGNTEAFF,TGTGCCAGCTCAGAACAGGGGAACACTGAAGCTTTCTTT
TRBV18,TRBD1,.,TRBJ2-5,CASSHDRGRLGETQYF,TGTGCCAGCTCACACGACAGGGGCAGATTAGGGGAGACCCAGTACTTC
TRBV11-3,TRBD2,.,TRBJ2-7,CASSLGGGGRVGGEQYF,TGTGCCAGCAGCTTAGGTGGCGGCGGGAGGGTTGGGGGCGAGCAGTACTTC
TRBV5-1,TRBD2,.,TRBJ2-1,CASSPGLAGGNEQFF,TGCGCCAGCAGCCCGGGACTAGCGGGGGGCAATGAGCAGTTCTTC
TRBV2,.,.,TRBJ1-1,CASSAYYGHPNTEAFF,TGTGCCAGCAGTGCGTATTACGGACACCCGAACACTGAAGCTTTCTTT
TRBV28,TRBD1,.,TRBJ2-7,CASSLPSGQGSYEQYF,TGTGCCAGCAGCCTACCCTCGGGACAGGGATCCTACGAGCAGTACTTC
TRBV5-1,.,.,TRBJ2-1,CASSRTIRNNEQFF,TGCGCCAGCAGCCGGACTATCAGAAACAATGAGCAGTTCTTC
TRBV9,TRBD2,.,TRBJ2-7,CASAEGLAGYNDEQYF,TGTGCCAGCGCCGAAGGACTAGCGGGATATAATGACGAGCAGTACTTC
TRBV5-1,TRBD2,.,TRBJ2-7,CASSKGLAGGLAAEQYF,TGCGCCAGCAGCAAGGGACTAGCGGGAGGGCTAGCGGCCGAGCAGTACTTC
TRBV18,TRBD1,.,TRBJ2-7,CASSQIQGAVDEQYF,TGTGCCAGCTCACAAATACAGGGGGCGGTCGACGAGCAGTACTTC
TRBV2,.,.,TRBJ2-2,CASSEASISTGELFF,TGTGCCAGCAGTGAAGCAAGTATCAGCACCGGGGAGCTGTTTTTT
TRBV5-1,TRBD2,.,TRBJ2-1,CASSSVAGDEQFF,TGCGCCAGCAGCTCGGTAGCGGGAGATGAGCAGTTCTTC
TRBV4-2,.,.,TRBJ2-1,CASSQGNALPPYEQFF,TGTGCCAGCAGCCAAGGCAATGCCCTACCCCCTTATGAGCAGTTCTTC
TRBV6-5,.,.,TRBJ1-1,CASSSQGNTEAFF,TGTGCCAGCAGTTCCCAGGGAAACACTGAAGCTTTCTTT